This T cell receptor beta chain was sequenced during a study of human T cells and chemical hapten exposure (dated by TCRdb to about 2021). About the full investigation: For sensitization, 2% DPC in acetone was applied to an approximately 2 cm by approximately 2 cm area of upper inner arm skin. Blood was sampled from patients pre-sensitization (week 0) and at 2, 6 and about 24 weeks after DPC sensitization. Weekly therapeutic DPC doses were additionally applied to the scalp of patients throughout the roughly 23-week study period. About 29 alopecia patients gave blood for TCR sequencing at one to four time points (pre-sensitization, 2, 6 and 24 weeks). Patch tests used Finn chambers with 0.01% DPC on the upper back, scored after 6 days by International Contact Dermatitis Research Group standards. This study followed changes in the peripheral blood TCR repertoire in vivo during primary and secondary sensitization of alopecia patients to the hapten diphenylcyclopropenone (DPC). Alopecia areata with under or over 50% scalp involvement, alopecia totalis and alopecia universalis were represented in the patient cohort, which was mostly female. Libraries were pooled for sequencing, and variation in per-sample TCR yields was attributed mainly to small differences in library volumes within the pool. What the authors observed across the whole study: DPC sensitization did not change how many TCRs were above 1 in 1000 frequency, and no evidence was found of alterations in global repertoire structure. Repeated subsampling changed both the strength of the expansion versus patch-test correlation and the threshold at which the correlation became significant. Compared with pre-sensitization or healthy control sets, expanded TCRs formed significantly more large CDR3 similarity clusters, which is consistent with antigen-driven responses. A positive correlation was found between the number of PT1 expanded TCRs and patch test score, with significance reached at thresholds 8, 16 and 32 but not 4. All patients had alopecia, a presumed autoimmune disease, so their immune response might differ from that of healthy individuals.

About this clonotype: Its antigen specificity is not known. No quality values exist for individual bases; no much larger clone is one base distant.

Sample time point, as interpreted from the label and publication: patch test 2, 6 weeks after DPC sensitization. The treatment or condition label here, explained by the study, means: therapeutic diphenylcyclopropenone sensitization with weekly scalp DPC. Blood at each patch-test visit was drawn before the patch test was applied. Patients were eligible if aged 18 to 70, diagnosed with alopecia and judged suitable for DPC therapy, and pregnant patients were excluded. Unfractionated whole blood was collected in Tempus Blood RNA tubes, and total RNA was extracted from that blood. Receptors were amplified or captured by RACE. Sequencer: NextSeq 500. During library preparation, unique molecular identifiers were attached to individual cDNA molecules so that TCRs could be counted in a quantitative, reproducible way. For every blood RNA sample, sequencing covered both the TCR alpha and TCR beta chains. On the authors' methods: A median of approximately 100,000 TCRs per sample was observed, with a range of 23,224 to 690,600. The Decombinator software suite was used to annotate the V, J and CDR3 of the TCR reads. To make PS versus PT1 abundance plots, every sample was subsampled to the same number of TCRs (28,000). Expanded TCRs were defined as absent before sensitization and observed at least eight times at the 2-week time point. Using fastp at Q25 and MiXCR, TCRdb reprocessed the public reads and kept productive beta chains. Every distinct CDR3 protein forms one entry, paired with its most common genes and DNA. TCRdb, not the authors, supplied the V and J calls. The sample contains tens of thousands of distinct CDR3 sequences, about 9.4% of them found a single time. Together, the top ten hold about 5% of the sample.

The CDR3, from cysteine to phenylalanine, totals 23 residues. CDR3 DNA only is kept here, 69 bases in frame from base 1. Relative to germline, V is missing 3 bases and J is missing 7 bases, with 29 bases of the junction outside any gene match. This TCR came from a woman aged 45-60 years with alopecia areata. Some clones in this sample may be carry-over from other donors' samples. Sequenced here: whole blood, sampled in connection with sensitization to the hapten diphenylcyclopropenone (DPC). The receptor chain draws on TRBV12-3 or TRBV12-4 and TRBJ2-1; TRBD2 matches 11 bases in the middle. CDR3 sequence: CASSFSLRGWTRASGRKGNEQFF. The DNA sequence is given as TGTGCCAGCAGTTTTTCTCTCCGCGGCTGGACGAGGGCTAGCGGGAGGAAAGGGAATGAGCAGTTCTTC.